What follows are 10 T cell receptor beta chains derived from one specimen sequenced in a study of T cells after yellow fever vaccination. TCRdb recomputed calls from the 5' RACE reads with MiXCR, one row per CDR3 protein. The data contain approximately 610,000 distinct CDR3 sequences, about a sixth of them singletons. This specimen was PBMCs, taken 5 days after the first yellow fever vaccination. The receptors shown here come from a man between 18 and 35 years old who received the YFV17D yellow fever vaccine.

The J gene is TRBJ2-7, the V gene TRBV6-5; TRBD1 matches 8 bases. CDR1 and CDR2 (germline): MNHEY, SVGAGI. This CDR3 has 14 residues. V shed 1 base and J 7 bases; nucleotides not matched to a gene: 6. The CDR3 DNA sequence: TGTGCCAGCAGTTACTGGCAGGGACAGGTGGAGCAGTACTTC. Translation gives CASSYWQGQVEQYF.

This clonotype was seen a handful of times. The rearrangement links TRBV4-3 to TRBJ2-1; D is undetermined. The CDR3 extends over 13 amino acids. Germline CDR1 and CDR2: LGHNA and YSLEER. Trimming pared 0 bases from V and 10 bases from J, leaving 10 bases between. The CDR3 protein is CASSQDLVTEQFF. The CDR3 DNA sequence: TGCGCCAGCAGCCAAGATCTAGTAACCGAGCAGTTCTTC.

This clonotype came up a few times. The chain employs TRBV7-2 and TRBJ2-7; D remains ambiguous. Trimming took off 5 bases at V and 6 bases at J, with 8 bases between the two ends. Germline-derived CDR1 and CDR2 are SGHTA and FQGNSA. CDR3 size: 11 residues. DNA for the CDR3: TGTGCCAGCAGCCCCCGTCCCGAGCAGTACTTC. This codes for CASSPRPEQYF.

This clonotype showed up just a few times. The chain links TRBV12-3 or TRBV12-4 to TRBJ2-5; unclear D gene. The CDR3 length is 13 residues. V lost 8 bases to trimming and J lost 5 bases, with 15 bases between them. The CDR3 reads CASASGLRETQYF. The CDR3, as DNA: TGTGCCAGCGCATCAGGCTTGAGGGAGACCCAGTACTTC.

V and J are TRBV25-1 and TRBJ2-3, with D perhaps assigned TRBD1 or TRBD2 (5 bases each). The germline V and J ends were trimmed by 3 bases and 4 bases, with 20 bases remaining between them. Germline V gene sequence: CDR1 MGHDK, CDR2 SYGVNS. This CDR3 has 17 amino acids. CDR3 coding DNA: TGTGCCAGCAGTGACAAATTGGGACGGGTTGGGGCAGATACGCAGTATTTT. Translation: CASSDKLGRVGADTQYF.

CDR3 region: CASSVGGALDEQYF. The CDR3, as DNA: TGTGCCAGCAGCGTAGGGGGGGCTTTAGACGAGCAGTACTTC. The genes are TRBV9 and TRBJ2-7; D may correspond to TRBD1 or TRBD2 (6 bases each). Germline CDR1 is SGDLS and CDR2 is YYNGEE. The V end lost 0 bases, the J end lost 5 bases, and 12 bases lay between the germline ends. The CDR3 is made up of 14 amino acids.

The chain couples TRBV4-3 to TRBJ2-2, with 11 bases fitting TRBD2. Germline V gives CDR1 LGHNA, CDR2 YSLEER. The junction had 7 bases not matched to a gene; V was cut back by 4 bases and J by 3 bases. This CDR3 has 17 residues. CDR3 nucleotide sequence: TGCGCCAGCAGCCGAGATACTAGCGGGGGTTACACCGGGGAGCTGTTTTTT. Translated, it gives CASSRDTSGGYTGELFF.

This clonotype has just a few counts. The gene calls are TRBV18 and TRBJ2-5, with 7 positions matching TRBD1. CDR1 is KGHSH and CDR2 is LQKENI in the germline V gene. The CDR3 is 15 residues long. The V segment lost 3 bases and the J segment 2 bases; nucleotides outside the gene matches: 6. CDR3 nucleotides: TGTGCCAGCTCACCGGGAAGGGGGCTTCAAGAGACCCAGTACTTC. This sequence encodes CASSPGRGLQETQYF.

This clonotype has just one count. V is TRBV5-6 and J is TRBJ2-5; 9 bases agree with TRBD2. In germline, CDR1 is SGHDT, CDR2 YYEEEE. There are 15 residues in the CDR3. Trimming cost V 4 bases and J 3 bases; bases outside gene matches: 7. The CDR3 DNA is TGTGCCAGCAGCACGATACGACTAGCGGAAGAGACCCAGTACTTC. Residues: CASSTIRLAEETQYF.

This sequence joins TRBV11-3 and TRBJ2-1; TRBD2 might be the D (6 bases). The germline CDR1 and CDR2 sequences are SGHNT and YENEEA. The CDR3 contains 17 residues. The ends were cut back, 4 bases at V and 6 bases at J, with 22 bases in the middle. The CDR3 DNA reads as TGTGCCAGCAGCTCAACTGGCGGGGAGGCTGATAGCAATGAGCAGTTCTTC. This translates into CASSSTGGEADSNEQFF.